The 30 T cell receptor beta chains below were found in one sample sequenced in a study of graft-versus-host responses after intestinal transplantation. Clones were sequenced by immunoSEQ multiplex PCR, and TCRdb holds only the in-frame ones, with some missing. The data show more than 100,000 clones, approximately 94% seen once. Their antigen targets remain unknown. The material was unstimulated CD8+ T cells sorted from spleen or lymph node cells, obtained before intestinal transplant. The receptors shown here come from a human donor who received an intestinal transplant.

CDR3 sequence: CASSSQLKGGYNEQFF. CDR3 DNA: TGTGCCAGCAGCTCACAGTTAAAAGGCGGCTACAATGAGCAGTTCTTC. The chain has TRBV5-6 and TRBJ2-1; D is uncertain. Germline CDR1 and CDR2: SGHDT and YYEEEE. This CDR3 region has 16 residues. V was clipped by 3 bases and J by 3 bases, with 16 bases between them.

In DNA, the CDR3 is TGTGCCAGCAGTGAATACCTCTCTGGCGGCAGGGAGGATGGCTACACCTTC. It yields the protein CASSEYLSGGREDGYTF. J is TRBJ1-2 and V is TRBV25-1; D possibly corresponds to TRBD1 (5 bases). From germline, CDR1 is MGHDK and CDR2 SYGVNS. CDR3 length equals 17 residues. The V and J ends lost 0 bases and 6 bases respectively, with 20 bases between them.

The genes are TRBV4-1 and TRBJ2-1; 8 nucleotides line up with TRBD1. The ends lost 8 bases at V and 10 bases at J; junction bases unmatched: 7. The germline CDR1 and CDR2 sequences are MGHRA and YSYEKL. The CDR3 is made up of 12 amino acids. The CDR3 protein is CASATQGAEQFF. The CDR3 DNA is TGCGCCAGCGCTACTCAGGGGGCCGAGCAGTTCTTC.

The chain links TRBV7-9 to TRBJ2-2; D perhaps matches TRBD2 (6 bases). The CDR3 loop spans 14 amino acids. Trimming pared 5 bases from V and 6 bases from J, leaving 13 bases between. Germline-derived CDR1 and CDR2 are SEHNR and FQNEAQ (reference sequence). In nucleotides, the CDR3 is TGTGCCAGCAGCCCGACTAGTTCCGCCGGGGAGCTGTTTTTT. Translation gives CASSPTSSAGELFF. Combining the CDR3 with reference TRBV7-9 and TRBJ2-2 gives the whole variable domain DTGVSQNPRHKITKRGQNVTFRCDPISEHNRLYWYRQTLGQGPEFLTYFQNEAQLEKSRLLSDRFSAERPKGSFSTLEIQRTEQGDSAMYLCASSPTSSAGELFFGEGSRLTVL.

This sequence joins TRBV6-1 and TRBJ2-7; 10 bases line up with TRBD1. CDR1 and CDR2 from the germline V gene are MNHNS and SASEGT. The V segment lost 1 base and the J segment 3 bases; nucleotides outside the gene matches: 6. There are 16 residues in the CDR3. CDR3 DNA sequence: TGTGCCAGCAGTGAAGATCATTGGGACAGGGGCTACGAGCAGTACTTC. Translating it yields CASSEDHWDRGYEQYF.

A single count supports this clone. V gene TRBV7-8 combines with J gene TRBJ2-7, with D uncertain. CDR1 is SGHVS, CDR2 FQNEAQ, per germline. V was pared by 5 bases and J by 4 bases, with 6 bases between. The CDR3 totals 11 residues. Here the CDR3 reads CASSMNYEQYF. The CDR3 nucleotides are TGTGCCAGCAGCATGAATTACGAGCAGTACTTC.

The chain links TRBV4-1 to TRBJ2-1; D is tentatively TRBD1 or TRBD2 (5 bases each). The CDR3 covers 15 residues. Germline V lookup: CDR1 MGHRA, CDR2 YSYEKL. V lost 6 bases and J lost 4, with 16 bases in between. The CDR3 DNA reads TGCGCCAGCAGTCCCGGACGGGGCGGGTACAATGAGCAGTTCTTC. Its translation: CASSPGRGGYNEQFF.

The V gene is TRBV9, the J gene TRBJ2-1, with TRBD2 as a possible D gene (6 bases). The CDR3 sequence is 15 residues long. Germline CDR1 SGDLS, CDR2 YYNGEE. Trimming pared 3 bases from V and 1 base from J, leaving 11 bases between. Here the CDR3 DNA reads TGTGCCAGCAGCGCAGGGAGGATATCCTACAATGAGCAGTTCTTC. It specifies CASSAGRISYNEQFF.

The chain couples TRBV6-5 to TRBJ2-7; D may match TRBD1 or TRBD2 (5 bases each). This CDR3 contains 14 residues. Per the germline V gene, CDR1 is MNHEY and CDR2 is SVGAGI. V was trimmed by 4 bases and J by 4 bases, leaving 14 bases between them. The CDR3 DNA follows: TGTGCCAGCAGTTCCTCGGGGCAGGCTTACGAGCAGTACTTC. Translating gives CASSSSGQAYEQYF.

This chain links TRBV7-9 with TRBJ2-2; D remains unclear. The CDR3 runs to 13 residues. The V end lost 5 bases, the J end lost 4 bases, and 8 bases lay between the germline ends. CDR1 and CDR2 (germline): SEHNR, FQNEAQ (reference sequence). Here the CDR3 reads CASSHALTGELFF. As DNA, the CDR3 is TGTGCCAGCAGCCATGCACTCACCGGGGAGCTGTTTTTT. The entire variable domain, with the rest obtained from reference TRBV7-9 and TRBJ2-2, is as follows: DTGVSQNPRHKITKRGQNVTFRCDPISEHNRLYWYRQTLGQGPEFLTYFQNEAQLEKSRLLSDRFSAERPKGSFSTLEIQRTEQGDSAMYLCASSHALTGELFFGEGSRLTVL.

The V call is TRBV7-8, the J call TRBJ1-1; D ambiguous. Per germline, CDR1 SGHVS and CDR2 FQNEAQ. Trimming shortened V by 8 bases and J by 0 bases, and 19 bases separated the two germline ends. The CDR3 has 16 residues. CDR3 nucleotide sequence: TGTGCCAGCGGTCCCCGTGAGTTGTACGTGAACACTGAAGCTTTCTTT. Encoded protein: CASGPRELYVNTEAFF. The variable domain in full, with the rest retrieved from reference TRBV7-8 and TRBJ1-1, is GAGVSQSPRYKVAKRGQDVALRCDPISGHVSLFWYQQALGQGPEFLTYFQNEAQLDKSGLPSDRFFAERPEGSVSTLKIQRTQQEDSAVYLCASGPRELYVNTEAFFGQGTRLTVV.

The sample holds one count of this clone. The rearrangement links TRBV5-1 to TRBJ2-1; D is uncertain. CDR1 is SGHRS and CDR2 is YFSETQ in the germline V gene. Trimming took off 0 bases at V and 0 bases at J, with 7 bases between the two ends. This CDR3 has 15 residues. In nucleotides, the CDR3 is TGCGCCAGCAGCTTGGAACGGTCCTCCTACAATGAGCAGTTCTTC. Its protein product is CASSLERSSYNEQFF. The full variable domain, its missing parts supplied by reference TRBV5-1 and TRBJ2-1, is KAGVTQTPRYLIKTRGQQVTLSCSPISGHRSVSWYQQTPGQGLQFLFEYFSETQRNKGNFPGRFSGRQFSNSRSEMNVSTLELGDSALYLCASSLERSSYNEQFFGPGTRLTVL.

The rearrangement joins TRBV21-1 to TRBJ2-1. TRBV21-1 has pseudogene status. This CDR3 contains 14 residues. The CDR3, as DNA: TGTGCCAGCAGCAGCGGGACATCGCAAAATGAGCAGTTCTTC. Its translation: CASSSGTSQNEQFF.

The chain recombines TRBV11-3 with TRBJ1-1; D is undetermined. Trimming pared 1 base from V and 0 bases from J, leaving 3 bases between. Germline CDR1 reads SGHNT; CDR2 reads YENEEA. CDR3 length: 13 amino acids. CDR3 in DNA: TGTGCCAGCAGCTTAGTTTTGAACACTGAAGCTTTCTTT. Amino acid sequence: CASSLVLNTEAFF.

The gene calls are TRBV27 and TRBJ1-5; no clear D. Per the germline V gene, CDR1 is MNHEY and CDR2 is SMNVEV (reference sequence). The CDR3 has 15 residues. V was shortened by 8 bases and J by 5 bases, with 19 bases between the two germline ends. CDR3 in DNA: TGTGCCAGCCGGCGGTTTTGGGGTGAAGATCAGCCCCAGCATTTT. Protein sequence: CASRRFWGEDQPQHF.

The rearrangement joins TRBV5-6 to TRBJ2-1; 7 nucleotides line up with TRBD1. The CDR3 has 15 amino acids. Looked up from germline, CDR1 is SGHDT and CDR2 is YYEEEE. Trimming removed 5 bases from V and 0 bases from J; junction bases left unmatched: 5. The CDR3 DNA reads TGTGCCAGCAGATCCCGGGACAGCTCCTACAATGAGCAGTTCTTC. Translation: CASRSRDSSYNEQFF.

The genes are TRBV10-2 and TRBJ2-2; D ambiguous. There are 14 residues in the CDR3. V lost 1 base, J lost 4 bases, and 7 bases lay in between. Germline loops: CDR1 WSHSY, CDR2 SAAADI. The CDR3 protein is CASSEFAFTGELFF. In DNA form, the CDR3 reads TGCGCCAGCAGTGAGTTTGCGTTCACCGGGGAGCTGTTTTTT.

The J gene is TRBJ1-1, the V gene TRBV12-5, with 7 nucleotides matching TRBD1. V was pared by 2 bases and J by 1 base, with 4 bases of the junction left unmatched. Looked up from germline, CDR1 is LGHNT and CDR2 is FRNRAP. The CDR3 contains 15 residues. The CDR3 nucleotides read TGTGCTAGTGGTTTGCTAGGGACAGCGAACACTGAAGCTTTCTTT. This gives the protein CASGLLGTANTEAFF.

This chain connects TRBV27 to TRBJ1-1; D not resolved. Trimming stripped 2 bases from V and 6 bases from J, with 13 bases between. Germline V CDR1 and CDR2: MNHEY, SMNVEV (reference sequence). The CDR3 loop spans 14 amino acids. The CDR3 reads CASSLSLGFAEAFF. CDR3 in DNA: TGTGCCAGCAGTTTAAGTTTAGGTTTCGCTGAAGCTTTCTTT.

The count of this clone is one. The chain has TRBV7-9 and TRBJ2-3; weak D call: TRBD1 (5 bases). Trimming removed 5 bases at V and 5 bases at J, with 20 bases between. The CDR3 is made up of 16 amino acids. Germline V gives CDR1 SEHNR, CDR2 FQNEAQ (reference sequence). CDR3 sequence: CASSRASKIRGDTQYF. CDR3 DNA sequence: TGTGCCAGCAGCCGGGCCTCAAAAATAAGGGGAGATACGCAGTATTTT.

V and J are TRBV9 and TRBJ2-5, with TRBD1 matching 8 bases. The junction had 9 bases not matched to a gene; V was cut back by 4 bases and J by 4 bases. The germline gives CDR1 SGDLS, CDR2 YYNGEE. This CDR3 contains 15 residues. CDR3 residues: CASSPRRGPGETQYF. CDR3 bases: TGTGCCAGCAGCCCACGCAGGGGGCCGGGAGAGACCCAGTACTTC. The variable domain in full, completed from reference TRBV9 and TRBJ2-5, reads DSGVTQTPKHLITATGQRVTLRCSPRSGDLSVYWYQQSLDQGLQFLIQYYNGEERAKGNILERFSAQQFPDLHSELNLSSLELGDSALYFCASSPRRGPGETQYFGPGTRLLVL.

The chain employs TRBV5-6 and TRBJ2-2; 11 bases match TRBD1. CDR3 length equals 16 residues. Germline V gene lookup returns CDR1 SGHDT and CDR2 YYEEEE. The ends lost 5 bases at V and 5 bases at J; junction bases unmatched: 8. The chain's CDR3 is CASRYRTGGKTGELFF. The CDR3, as DNA: TGTGCCAGCAGATATAGGACAGGGGGCAAAACCGGGGAGCTGTTTTTT.

This clone was seen a handful of times. The V and J genes are TRBV5-8 and TRBJ1-1; 11 nucleotides align to TRBD1. Germline CDR1 and CDR2: SGHTS and YDEGEE. The CDR3 is 14 amino acids. V lost 2 bases to trimming and J lost 5 bases; unmatched junction nucleotides: 2. The CDR3 reads CASSFRDRGTEAFF. CDR3 DNA sequence: TGTGCCAGCAGCTTCCGGGACAGGGGGACTGAAGCTTTCTTT.

The V and J genes are TRBV6-5 and TRBJ1-1; D gene ambiguous. This CDR3 is built from 14 residues. V gave up 2 bases and J gave up 7 bases, with 14 bases separating them. CDR1 is MNHEY, CDR2 SVGAGI, per germline. The chain's CDR3 is CASSYERGSVEAFF. Written as DNA, the CDR3 is TGTGCCAGCAGTTACGAGCGGGGTAGTGTTGAAGCTTTCTTT.

This chain joins TRBV18 and TRBJ2-7; D is ambiguous. V gave up 3 bases and J gave up 8 bases, with 14 bases separating them. Looked up from germline, CDR1 is KGHSH and CDR2 is LQKENI. The CDR3 consists of 13 residues. The CDR3 DNA sequence: TGTGCCAGCTCACCGATATATTCAAAGAAGCAGTACTTC. Encoded protein: CASSPIYSKKQYF.

This chain links TRBV5-1 with TRBJ1-5; tentatively, D is TRBD1 (5 bases). Germline assignment: CDR1 SGHRS and CDR2 YFSETQ. Trimming pared 0 bases from V and 7 bases from J, leaving 11 bases between. There are 14 residues in the CDR3. The CDR3 coding sequence is TGCGCCAGCAGCTTGGATTTCGGGGCCCAGCCCCAGCATTTT. Residues: CASSLDFGAQPQHF.

This chain uses TRBV13 with TRBJ1-2, with unresolved D. CDR3 length: 11 amino acids. Germline V CDR1 and CDR2: PRHDT, FYEKMQ (reference sequence). V dropped 2 bases and J dropped 7 bases, with 5 bases sitting between them. CDR3 bases: TGTGCCAGCAGCTTAATTTCTGGCTACACCTTC. Amino acid sequence: CASSLISGYTF.

This clone was detected only once. The chain uses TRBV6-6 and TRBJ1-2; D ambiguous. The CDR3 has 15 residues. V lost 8 bases and J lost 1, with 17 bases in between. The V gene's germline CDR1 is MNHNY and CDR2 SVGAGI (reference sequence). This CDR3 reads CASGRRAGLNYGYTF. The CDR3 DNA is TGTGCCAGCGGACGGAGGGCAGGCCTTAACTATGGCTACACCTTC.

The chain uses TRBV19 and TRBJ1-1; maybe TRBD1 (5 bases). Germline assignment: CDR1 LNHDA and CDR2 SQIVND (reference sequence). The CDR3 length is 14 residues. V dropped 3 bases and J dropped 0 bases, with 8 bases sitting between them. The CDR3 is CASSIGGVNTEAFF. DNA for the CDR3: TGTGCCAGTAGTATTGGAGGGGTGAACACTGAAGCTTTCTTT.

This clone was observed a few times. Other DNA sequences of this sample code for an identical CDR3. This chain uses TRBV7-9 with TRBJ1-6; D is possibly TRBD1 (6 bases). This CDR3 has 14 amino acids. Trimming stripped 6 bases from V and 9 bases from J, with 15 bases between. The germline V gene has CDR1 SEHNR and CDR2 FQNEAQ (reference sequence). The DNA for the CDR3 is TGTGCCAGCAGTCCGGTGGGGGGCGGTTCACCCCTCCACTTT. Its protein is CASSPVGGGSPLHF.